The rows below give T cell receptor beta chains drawn from one sample of a study of blood T cell repertoires in COVID-19. Assay: immunoSEQ multiplex PCR; the TCRdb copy retains only in-frame clones and omits some. The table records tens of thousands of clones, more than 75% of them present only once. The sample comprised peripheral blood. The receptors stem from a man between 60 and 75 years old with active or convalescent COVID-19. Both conserved end residues are part of each CDR3. Each record gives: clone size, J gene, D gene, V gene, CDR3 protein, CDR3 DNA. The D gene is left open where the match is weak. Some rows have no size entry. The others give once, few or many, or a class for an expanded clone.

abundance: NA; j_gene: TRBJ2-1; d_gene: TRBD2; v_gene: TRBV6-1; CDR3aa: CASSGKTSGETYNEQFF; CDR3nt: TGTGCCAGCAGTGGTAAGACTAGCGGGGAAACTTACAATGAGCAGTTCTTC
abundance: once; j_gene: TRBJ1-1; d_gene: TRBD1; v_gene: TRBV18; CDR3aa: CASSADRVHSREAFF; CDR3nt: TGTGCCAGCTCAGCAGACAGGGTGCACAGTCGGGAAGCTTTCTTT
abundance: NA; j_gene: TRBJ2-3; d_gene: TRBD2; v_gene: TRBV5-5; CDR3aa: CASSFQSGRGTDTQYF; CDR3nt: TGTGCCAGCAGCTTTCAAAGCGGGAGGGGCACAGATACGCAGTATTTT
abundance: NA; j_gene: TRBJ1-5; d_gene: NA; v_gene: TRBV7-8; CDR3aa: CASSVTQKNSNQPQHF; CDR3nt: TGTGCCAGCAGCGTAACACAGAAAAATAGCAATCAGCCCCAGCATTTT
abundance: once; j_gene: TRBJ1-1; d_gene: NA; v_gene: TRBV5-5; CDR3aa: CASSFQGSTEAFF; CDR3nt: TGTGCCAGCAGCTTTCAGGGTTCCACTGAAGCTTTCTTT
abundance: NA; j_gene: TRBJ2-7; d_gene: NA; v_gene: TRBV2; CDR3aa: CASSGEPPTGSEQYF; CDR3nt: TGTGCCAGCAGTGGAGAACCACCAACAGGATCCGAGCAGTACTTC
abundance: once; j_gene: TRBJ1-6; d_gene: NA; v_gene: TRBV7-8; CDR3aa: CATGGSGARNSPLHF; CDR3nt: TGTGCCACGGGGGGATCGGGGGCTCGGAATTCACCCCTCCACTTT
abundance: NA; j_gene: TRBJ1-3; d_gene: NA; v_gene: TRBV3-1/TRBV3-2; CDR3aa: CASSQGFGRTVGNTIYF; CDR3nt: TGTGCCAGCAGCCAAGGTTTCGGTCGGACAGTCGGAAACACCATATATTTT
abundance: once; j_gene: TRBJ1-2; d_gene: NA; v_gene: TRBV4-1; CDR3aa: CASSQPGGRAYGYTF; CDR3nt: TGCGCCAGCAGCCAACCTGGGGGCCGGGCCTATGGCTACACCTTC
abundance: NA; j_gene: TRBJ1-3; d_gene: NA; v_gene: TRBV5-1; CDR3aa: CASSSEGNTIYF; CDR3nt: TGCGCCAGCAGCTCTGAGGGAAACACCATATATTTT
abundance: few; j_gene: TRBJ2-3; d_gene: TRBD2; v_gene: TRBV30; CDR3aa: CAWSSFSSLAGGVGTQYF; CDR3nt: TGTGCCTGGAGTTCGTTCTCCTCACTAGCGGGAGGAGTCGGTACGCAGTATTTT
abundance: NA; j_gene: TRBJ1-5; d_gene: NA; v_gene: TRBV21-1; CDR3aa: CASGGEGTGVQPQHF; CDR3nt: TGTGCCAGCGGGGGCGAGGGGACAGGGGTGCAGCCCCAGCATTTT
abundance: NA; j_gene: TRBJ1-4; d_gene: TRBD1; v_gene: TRBV5-1; CDR3aa: CASSLEGTARNEKLFF; CDR3nt: TGCGCCAGCAGCTTGGAGGGGACAGCGAGGAATGAAAAACTGTTTTTT
abundance: NA; j_gene: TRBJ2-7; d_gene: NA; v_gene: TRBV29-1; CDR3aa: CSVEDTTGEQYF; CDR3nt: TGCAGCGTTGAAGATACCACGGGCGAGCAGTACTTC
abundance: NA; j_gene: TRBJ1-1; d_gene: TRBD1; v_gene: TRBV28; CDR3aa: CASSPGTGLNGEAFF; CDR3nt: TGTGCCAGCAGTCCCGGGACAGGGTTGAACGGTGAAGCTTTCTTT
abundance: NA; j_gene: TRBJ1-1; d_gene: TRBD1; v_gene: TRBV5-6; CDR3aa: CASSFDRGSEAFF; CDR3nt: TGTGCCAGCAGCTTCGACAGGGGCTCTGAAGCTTTCTTT
abundance: few; j_gene: TRBJ1-1; d_gene: TRBD1; v_gene: TRBV28; CDR3aa: CASGVTGTDTEAFF; CDR3nt: TGTGCCAGCGGGGTTACTGGGACAGACACTGAAGCTTTCTTT
abundance: NA; j_gene: TRBJ1-4; d_gene: NA; v_gene: TRBV18; CDR3aa: CASSQLMSGSGNEKLFF; CDR3nt: TGTGCCAGCTCACAGCTGATGAGCGGATCGGGTAATGAAAAACTGTTTTTT
abundance: NA; j_gene: TRBJ1-4; d_gene: TRBD1; v_gene: TRBV19; CDR3aa: CASLLTGGGTNEKLFF; CDR3nt: TGTGCCAGTCTCTTGACAGGGGGCGGAACTAATGAAAAACTGTTTTTT
abundance: NA; j_gene: TRBJ1-2; d_gene: TRBD1; v_gene: TRBV6-6; CDR3aa: CASSTRQGHLNGYTF; CDR3nt: TGTGCCAGCAGTACTCGACAGGGCCATCTTAATGGCTACACCTTC
abundance: NA; j_gene: TRBJ1-4; d_gene: NA; v_gene: TRBV4-1; CDR3aa: CASSQGGGVVEKLFF; CDR3nt: TGCGCCAGCAGCCAAGGGGGAGGGGTTGTTGAAAAACTGTTTTTT
abundance: NA; j_gene: TRBJ1-2; d_gene: NA; v_gene: TRBV20-1; CDR3aa: CSAFRSEGYTF; CDR3nt: TGCAGTGCATTTAGGAGCGAAGGCTACACCTTC
abundance: once; j_gene: TRBJ1-4; d_gene: NA; v_gene: TRBV3-1/TRBV3-2; CDR3aa: CASSQDRGLPGELFF; CDR3nt: TGTGCCAGCAGCCAAGATCGGGGACTGCCGGGGGAACTGTTTTTT
abundance: NA; j_gene: TRBJ1-1; d_gene: NA; v_gene: TRBV2; CDR3aa: CASSERNTEAFF; CDR3nt: TGTGCCAGCAGTGAGAGGAACACTGAAGCTTTCTTT
abundance: NA; j_gene: TRBJ2-2; d_gene: TRBD2; v_gene: TRBV28; CDR3aa: CASSRLAGGELFF; CDR3nt: TGTGCCAGCAGCCGCCTAGCGGGAGGGGAGCTGTTTTTT
abundance: NA; j_gene: TRBJ2-5; d_gene: TRBD2; v_gene: TRBV10-3; CDR3aa: CAISPGLAGVWEETQYF; CDR3nt: TGTGCCATCAGTCCGGGACTAGCGGGAGTGTGGGAAGAGACCCAGTACTTC
abundance: NA; j_gene: TRBJ2-5; d_gene: NA; v_gene: TRBV10-3; CDR3aa: CAISGAAGRETQYF; CDR3nt: TGTGCCATCAGCGGGGCGGCGGGGCGGGAGACCCAGTACTTC
abundance: NA; j_gene: TRBJ1-1; d_gene: TRBD1; v_gene: TRBV12-3/TRBV12-4; CDR3aa: CASSSRDRGRAFF; CDR3nt: TGTGCCAGCAGTTCCCGGGACAGGGGGCGAGCTTTCTTT
abundance: NA; j_gene: TRBJ1-2; d_gene: NA; v_gene: TRBV5-6; CDR3aa: CASSFSRSNYGYTF; CDR3nt: TGTGCCAGCAGCTTTTCCCGGTCTAACTATGGCTACACCTTC
abundance: many; j_gene: TRBJ2-1; d_gene: NA; v_gene: TRBV11-2; CDR3aa: CASSLDGAPYNEQFF; CDR3nt: TGTGCCAGCAGCTTAGATGGGGCGCCGTACAATGAGCAGTTCTTC
abundance: NA; j_gene: TRBJ2-3; d_gene: NA; v_gene: TRBV3-1/TRBV3-2; CDR3aa: CASSQRRDSTDTQYF; CDR3nt: TGTGCCAGCAGCCAAAGGCGGGATAGCACAGATACGCAGTATTTT
abundance: NA; j_gene: TRBJ2-1; d_gene: TRBD2; v_gene: TRBV7-9; CDR3aa: CASSPGASGRLNEQFF; CDR3nt: TGTGCCAGCAGCCCCGGTGCGAGCGGGAGGCTCAATGAGCAGTTCTTC
abundance: NA; j_gene: TRBJ1-6; d_gene: NA; v_gene: TRBV28; CDR3aa: CASSTLNSPLHF; CDR3nt: TGTGCCAGCAGTACTTTAAATTCACCCCTCCACTTT
abundance: NA; j_gene: TRBJ1-5; d_gene: TRBD1; v_gene: TRBV5-5; CDR3aa: CASSSKGGVNNNQPQHF; CDR3nt: TGTGCCAGCAGCTCGAAAGGGGGCGTGAATAACAATCAGCCCCAGCATTTT
abundance: NA; j_gene: TRBJ2-1; d_gene: TRBD2; v_gene: TRBV6-2/TRBV6-3; CDR3aa: CASSTPTGRGGYNEQFF; CDR3nt: TGTGCCAGCAGTACCCCCACTGGGCGGGGGGGATACAATGAGCAGTTCTTC
abundance: NA; j_gene: TRBJ1-1; d_gene: TRBD1; v_gene: TRBV28; CDR3aa: CASRGQGTEAFF; CDR3nt: TGTGCCAGCAGGGGACAGGGCACTGAAGCTTTCTTT
abundance: NA; j_gene: TRBJ1-1; d_gene: NA; v_gene: TRBV6-5; CDR3aa: CASSLSGGGTEAFF; CDR3nt: TGTGCCAGCAGCCTCAGCGGGGGTGGCACTGAAGCTTTCTTT
abundance: NA; j_gene: TRBJ2-1; d_gene: TRBD2; v_gene: TRBV10-1; CDR3aa: CASSIFRGDKSYNEQFF; CDR3nt: TGCGCCAGCAGTATCTTTCGGGGGGATAAATCCTACAATGAGCAGTTCTTC
abundance: once; j_gene: TRBJ1-3; d_gene: NA; v_gene: TRBV2; CDR3aa: CASSVGTKATGNTIYF; CDR3nt: TGTGCCAGCAGTGTGGGCACCAAGGCTACTGGAAACACCATATATTTT
abundance: few; j_gene: TRBJ2-7; d_gene: NA; v_gene: TRBV6-5; CDR3aa: CASSSRRTRSYEQYF; CDR3nt: TGTGCCAGCAGTTCCCGGAGGACGAGATCCTACGAGCAGTACTTC
abundance: NA; j_gene: TRBJ2-3; d_gene: TRBD1; v_gene: TRBV4-1; CDR3aa: CASSQGQGAADTQYF; CDR3nt: TGCGCCAGCAGCCAAGGTCAGGGGGCCGCAGATACGCAGTATTTT
abundance: once; j_gene: TRBJ2-5; d_gene: TRBD1; v_gene: TRBV5-1; CDR3aa: CASSSAGGQETQYF; CDR3nt: TGCGCCAGCAGCTCCGCAGGGGGCCAAGAGACCCAGTACTTC
abundance: few; j_gene: TRBJ1-2; d_gene: NA; v_gene: TRBV5-5; CDR3aa: CASSPLFGLYGYTF; CDR3nt: TGTGCCAGCAGCCCGCTCTTTGGGCTCTATGGCTACACCTTC
abundance: NA; j_gene: TRBJ2-7; d_gene: TRBD1; v_gene: TRBV5-4; CDR3aa: CATSAGQGYEQYF; CDR3nt: TGTGCCACCTCCGCGGGACAGGGCTACGAGCAGTACTTC
abundance: NA; j_gene: TRBJ2-7; d_gene: NA; v_gene: TRBV3-1/TRBV3-2; CDR3aa: CASSQSGGEQYF; CDR3nt: TGTGCCAGCAGCCAGTCTGGAGGCGAGCAGTACTTC
abundance: NA; j_gene: TRBJ2-3; d_gene: NA; v_gene: TRBV10-1; CDR3aa: CASSDGGLGTDTQYF; CDR3nt: TGCGCCAGCAGTGACGGGGGGCTTGGGACAGATACGCAGTATTTT
abundance: NA; j_gene: TRBJ1-3; d_gene: NA; v_gene: TRBV11-2; CDR3aa: CASSDRRGSGNTIYF; CDR3nt: TGTGCCAGCAGCGATCGCAGGGGCTCTGGAAACACCATATATTTT
abundance: once; j_gene: TRBJ2-3; d_gene: NA; v_gene: TRBV24-1; CDR3aa: CATSEASPDTQYF; CDR3nt: TGTGCCACCAGTGAGGCTAGCCCAGATACGCAGTATTTT
abundance: NA; j_gene: TRBJ2-7; d_gene: NA; v_gene: TRBV7-8; CDR3aa: CASSLMKGGAFSYEQYF; CDR3nt: TGTGCCAGCAGCCTTATGAAGGGGGGGGCGTTTTCCTACGAGCAGTACTTC
abundance: NA; j_gene: TRBJ1-4; d_gene: NA; v_gene: TRBV18; CDR3aa: CASSPRENEKLFF; CDR3nt: TGTGCCAGCTCACCGCGGGAGAATGAAAAACTGTTTTTT
abundance: NA; j_gene: TRBJ2-5; d_gene: TRBD1; v_gene: TRBV5-5; CDR3aa: CASSFHDRAQETQYF; CDR3nt: TGTGCCAGCAGTTTTCACGACAGGGCCCAAGAGACCCAGTACTTC
abundance: NA; j_gene: TRBJ2-7; d_gene: NA; v_gene: TRBV12-3/TRBV12-4; CDR3aa: CASSFAQGYEQYF; CDR3nt: TGTGCCAGCAGTTTCGCCCAGGGCTACGAGCAGTACTTC
abundance: NA; j_gene: TRBJ1-2; d_gene: TRBD1; v_gene: TRBV5-1; CDR3aa: CASSAGQGATGYTF; CDR3nt: TGCGCCAGCAGCGCGGGACAGGGGGCGACTGGCTACACCTTC